The entry that follows covers one TCR beta chain sequence. The CDR3 is 15 amino acids. Germline values: CDR1 SEHNR, CDR2 FQNEAQ (reference sequence). The ends lost 3 bases at V and 2 bases at J; junction bases unmatched: 4. Naive CD8 cells lacked CD45RO, underwent positive selection for CCR7 and left out terminally differentiated effector memory CD45RA+ cells. Sequenced by immunoSEQ multiplex PCR; TCRdb stores in-frame clones only, minus some. The sample includes hundreds of thousands of clones, 96% of them seen just once. This sample was included in a study of shared clonotypes between healthy human individuals.

The sequence was collected from a man aged 30 to 45 in good health. The sequenced sample consisted of naive CD8+ T cells sorted from blood. The gene calls are TRBV7-9 and TRBJ1-2; 9 bases agree with TRBD1. The CDR3 protein is CASSFGTGMNYGYTF. As DNA, the CDR3 is TGTGCCAGCAGCTTCGGGACAGGGATGAACTATGGCTACACCTTC.